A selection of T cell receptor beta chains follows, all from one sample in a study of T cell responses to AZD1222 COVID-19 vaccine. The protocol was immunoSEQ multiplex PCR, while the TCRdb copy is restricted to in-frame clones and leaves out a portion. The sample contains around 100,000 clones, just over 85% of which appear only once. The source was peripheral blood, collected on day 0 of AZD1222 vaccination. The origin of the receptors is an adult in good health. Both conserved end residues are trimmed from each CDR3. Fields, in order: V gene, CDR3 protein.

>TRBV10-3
AISEVSYEQY
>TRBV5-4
ASSPPPSTSYEQY
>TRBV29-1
SVGVNTEAF
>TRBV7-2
ASSSKTSGSVVSYEQY
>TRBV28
ASISTGTVNEKLF
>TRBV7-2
ASSPDRKNTEAF
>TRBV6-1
ASSARPGRDDQPQH
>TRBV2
ASSGGSLSSYNEQF
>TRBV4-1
ASSQGFLAGGRQETQY
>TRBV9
ASSDDTISHEQF
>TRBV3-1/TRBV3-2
ASSQGLQGFETQY
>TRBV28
ASSLLPGGTYNEQF
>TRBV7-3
ASSPKGVSSGRIGQETQY
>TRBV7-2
ASSPPGAVETQY
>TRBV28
ASSWDSGNTIY
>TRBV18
ASSGQGDGYT
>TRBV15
ATSRDRGTGNSPLH
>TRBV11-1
ASSSAGYVGNEQF
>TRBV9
ASSARGLNNYGYT
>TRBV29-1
SVVRSVTGELF
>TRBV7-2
ASSLDRGSYEQY
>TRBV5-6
ASSLEGRRTNYGYT
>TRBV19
ASSPTSLAFDEQF